Shown below are 14 T cell receptor beta chains from a single sample sequenced in a study of cytomegalovirus exposure and HLA in healthy donors (dated by TCRdb to between 2016 and 2019). Library preparation used the immunoSEQ multiplex PCR assay. A mixture of 60 forward primers for TCR Vbeta segments and 13 reverse primers for TCR Jbeta segments was used in the multiplex PCR. The clones in this table, taken by TCRdb from immuneACCESS, are in-frame only. Not every clone is retained; where verified, under half of the shortfall comes from an unresolved V gene, and the cause of the rest is unknown. Across this sample there are 90,000 to 150,000 clones, with over 70% seen only once. The ten largest make up approximately 3.8% of the sample. Source material: PBMCs. Receptors were obtained from a woman in her forties in good health and CMV-seronegative.

The chain uses TRBV4-3 and TRBJ2-7, with 8 nucleotides matching TRBD2. Germline CDR1 and CDR2: LGHNA and YSLEER. J gave up 2 bases and V 4 bases, and 7 bases lay outside the gene matches. The CDR3 contains 15 residues. CDR3 protein: CASSPAGGAPYEQYF. The CDR3 DNA is TGCGCCAGCAGCCCCGCCGGGGGGGCCCCCTACGAGCAGTACTTC.

The chain uses TRBV27 and TRBJ2-5; 7 positions agree with TRBD1. This CDR3 is built from 15 residues. Looked up from germline, CDR1 is MNHEY and CDR2 is SMNVEV (reference sequence). J gave up 5 bases and V 6 bases, and 12 bases lay outside the gene matches. CDR3 nucleotides: TGTGCCAGCAGCACCCTAGGGGGCCATCTGGAGACCCAGTACTTC. Protein product: CASSTLGGHLETQYF.

The J gene is TRBJ2-3, the V gene TRBV7-2; 9 nucleotides agree with TRBD1. Germline V CDR1 and CDR2: SGHTA, FQGNSA. The CDR3 extends over 15 amino acids. The V segment lost 5 bases and the J segment 2 bases; nucleotides outside the gene matches: 5. The CDR3: CASSRDRDYTDTQYF. The CDR3 DNA is TGTGCCAGCAGCCGGGACAGGGATTACACAGATACGCAGTATTTT. Full variable domain (missing parts from reference TRBV7-2 and TRBJ2-3): GAGVSQSPSNKVTEKGKDVELRCDPISGHTALYWYRQSLGQGLEFLIYFQGNSAPDKSGLPSDRFSAERTGGSVSTLTIQRTQQEDSAVYLCASSRDRDYTDTQYFGPGTRLTVL.

This clone showed up just once. V and J are TRBV2 and TRBJ1-1; the D gene is possibly TRBD1 (6 bases). The CDR3 is 14 residues long. V lost 3 bases to trimming and J lost 3 bases, with 11 bases between them. The germline gives CDR1 SNHLY, CDR2 FYNNEI. DNA for the CDR3: TGTGCCAGCAGTGAGAGGGGGGGGTACACTGAAGCTTTCTTT. Translating it yields CASSERGGYTEAFF.

This sequence joins TRBV7-8 and TRBJ2-2, with TRBD2 identical over 8 bases. J was trimmed by 3 bases and V by 0 bases; bases with no gene match: 12. CDR1 and CDR2 from the germline V gene are SGHVS and FQNEAQ. The CDR3 contains 19 residues. CDR3 amino acids: CASSLALFTGGIDTGELFF. In DNA form, the CDR3 reads TGTGCCAGCAGCTTAGCGCTATTTACGGGAGGGATCGACACCGGGGAGCTGTTTTTT.

The chain joins TRBV27 to TRBJ2-4, with 9 nucleotides matching TRBD1. Germline loops: CDR1 MNHEY, CDR2 SMNVEV (reference sequence). V was clipped by 10 bases and J by 4 bases; unmatched bases: 14. The CDR3 consists of 16 residues. DNA for the CDR3: TGTGCCATCGTCATTGGGCTCGGGACAGGGAAAAACATTCAGTACTTC. It specifies CAIVIGLGTGKNIQYF.

The CDR3 DNA reads as TGTGCCAGCAGCTTCCAGGGGAGCTCCTACAATGAGCAGTTCTTC. It codes for CASSFQGSSYNEQFF. The V and J genes are TRBV7-9 and TRBJ2-1, with a weak D call TRBD1 (6 bases). With 3 bases removed from V and 0 bases from J, the gap between germline ends came to 9 bases. The CDR3 loop spans 15 amino acids. Germline CDR1 reads SEHNR; CDR2 reads FQNEAQ (reference sequence).

The rearrangement links TRBV29-1 to TRBJ1-5; tentatively, D is TRBD1 (5 bases). Germline V gene lookup returns CDR1 SQVTM and CDR2 ANQGSEA. The CDR3 spans 13 residues. The V end was cut by 4 bases, the J end by 7 bases, with 14 bases between. CDR3 residues: CSVVPGGGQPQHF. The DNA for the CDR3 is TGCAGCGTTGTACCCGGGGGGGGACAGCCCCAGCATTTT.

The sample holds a few counts of this clone. This chain links TRBV27 with TRBJ2-1, with D uncertain. Trimming took off 3 bases at V and 12 bases at J, with 18 bases between the two ends. Germline V lookup: CDR1 MNHEY, CDR2 SMNVEV (reference sequence). The CDR3 is made up of 14 amino acids. CDR3 loop: CASSFSGRHHGQFF. The DNA for the CDR3 is TGTGCCAGCAGTTTCTCCGGCAGACATCACGGGCAGTTCTTC.

V and J are TRBV9 and TRBJ2-1; 11 positions match TRBD2. The CDR3 is 14 amino acids. The J segment lost 6 bases and the V segment lost 6 bases, leaving 5 bases of the junction unmatched. Germline assignment: CDR1 SGDLS and CDR2 YYNGEE. The CDR3 loop is CASTPGLAANEQFF. The CDR3 DNA reads TGTGCCAGCACCCCGGGACTAGCGGCCAATGAGCAGTTCTTC.

A few counts support this clone. The chain has TRBV19 and TRBJ2-1, with 12 positions matching TRBD2. The trim removed 3 bases at V and 8 bases at J, leaving 2 bases unmatched. The CDR3 spans 14 residues. Germline V CDR1 and CDR2: LNHDA, SQIVND (reference sequence). The CDR3 protein is CASSIRLAGDEQFF. The CDR3 region has the DNA TGTGCCAGTAGTATCCGACTAGCGGGAGATGAGCAGTTCTTC.

This chain connects TRBV9 to TRBJ2-7; a possible D gene is TRBD2 (7 bases). V shed 4 bases and J shed 6 bases, with 23 bases lying between them. The germline V gene encodes CDR1 SGDLS and CDR2 YYNGEE. CDR3 length equals 16 residues. CDR3 protein: CASSPEGGEGLREQYF. In nucleotides, the CDR3 is TGTGCCAGCAGCCCAGAGGGGGGGGAGGGCCTTCGCGAGCAGTACTTC.

The rearrangement links TRBV6-5 to TRBJ1-4; a weak D match, TRBD1 (5 bases). Trimming took 6 bases from V and 12 from J, leaving 20 bases between them. The CDR3 is made up of 14 amino acids. Germline lookup yields CDR1 MNHEY and CDR2 SVGAGI. CDR3 DNA sequence: TGTGCCAGCAGGCTAGCGGGACTAAAGTCGGAACTGTTTTTT. Translated: CASRLAGLKSELFF.

The chain uses TRBV7-9 and TRBJ2-3; 10 bases match TRBD2. Germline CDR1 is SEHNR and CDR2 is FQNEAQ (reference sequence). The V and J ends lost 7 bases and 1 base, in that order; junction bases with no gene match: 11. The CDR3 runs to 17 residues. The CDR3 here is CASTPGGLAGGTDTQYF. The CDR3 DNA sequence: TGTGCCAGCACCCCAGGGGGGCTAGCGGGGGGCACAGATACGCAGTATTTT.